Listed here is a single T cell receptor beta chain. Germline assignment: CDR1 SQVTM and CDR2 ANQGSEA. Trimming took 4 bases from V and 2 from J, leaving 12 bases between them. CDR3 length: 14 residues. Repertoires were generated with immunoSEQ multiplex PCR, while TCRdb's copy carries only in-frame clones and drops some. The sample has 500,000 to 850,000 clones, over 75% seen once. These data are taken from a study of shared T cell receptors in the human thymus. This sample also belongs to another study, concerning human thymus T cells. That work states: Donors were healthy Finnish babies undergoing corrective operations for congenital heart defects. Thymus specimens were resections from corrective heart surgery.

This rearrangement joins TRBV29-1 to TRBJ2-1, with a possible D match to TRBD1 (5 bases). This TCR was recovered from a boy under two years old with a congenital heart defect. Sequenced input: thymocytes. DNA for the CDR3: TGCAGCGTTGGTCGACAGAGAGCCTACAATGAGCAGTTCTTC. Its protein is CSVGRQRAYNEQFF.